This T cell receptor beta chain came from a study of patients and donors after allogeneic stem cell transplantation (dated by TCRdb to the early 2020s). This clonotype was detected ten times or more. Its target antigen remains unknown. No per-base quality is available; no much larger clone lies one base away. Preparation of the library involved RT-PCR. Instrument on record: NextSeq 550. TCRdb handled the public reads itself, with Q25 trimming in fastp and clone calling in MiXCR, and kept productive beta chains. One record per CDR3 amino acid sequence lists the most common genes and DNA. This sample comprises a few hundred thousand distinct CDR3 sequences, over 12% of them detected only once. The ten largest clones represent 11% of the sample. This receptor was identified in a human donor who was either an allogeneic HSCT recipient or a stem cell or donor lymphocyte infusion donor (not recorded which). It is not recorded whose cells these are; they may come from a transplant donor. The sample taken for sequencing was blood, either unsorted or a sorted T cell fraction (not recorded which).

The CDR3 region reads CASRSGAGVEAFF. The sequenced DNA is TGTGCCAGCAGGTCCGGAGCGGGGGTAGAAGCTTTCTTT. The V and J genes are TRBV7-9 and TRBJ1-1; the D region possibly corresponds to TRBD1 (5 bases align). The CDR3 has 13 amino acids, counting the end cysteine and phenylalanine. Solely the CDR3 DNA is kept, with 39 bases framed from the first base. Looking up the germline V gene (reference sequence) yields CDR1 SEHNR and CDR2 FQNEAQ. V loses 6 bases of germline sequence and J loses 8 bases, and the interval between the two ends is 16 bases.